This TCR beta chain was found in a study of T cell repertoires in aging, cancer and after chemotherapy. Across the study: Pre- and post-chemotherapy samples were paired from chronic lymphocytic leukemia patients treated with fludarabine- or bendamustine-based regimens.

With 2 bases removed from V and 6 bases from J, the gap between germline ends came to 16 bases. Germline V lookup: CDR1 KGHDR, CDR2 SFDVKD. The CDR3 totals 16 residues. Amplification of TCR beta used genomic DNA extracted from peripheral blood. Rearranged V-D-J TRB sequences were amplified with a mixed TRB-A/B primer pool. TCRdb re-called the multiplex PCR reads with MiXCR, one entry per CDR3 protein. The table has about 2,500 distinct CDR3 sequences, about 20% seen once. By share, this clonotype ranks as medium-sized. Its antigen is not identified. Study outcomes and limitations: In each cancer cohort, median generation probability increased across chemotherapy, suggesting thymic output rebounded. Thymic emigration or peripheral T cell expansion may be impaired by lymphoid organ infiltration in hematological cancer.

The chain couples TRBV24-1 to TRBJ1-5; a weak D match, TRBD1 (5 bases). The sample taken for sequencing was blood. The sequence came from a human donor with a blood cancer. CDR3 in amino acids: CATSDSGSGPAQPQHF. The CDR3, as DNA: TGTGCCACCAGTGATTCGGGGTCGGGACCCGCTCAGCCCCAGCATTTT.